The source of this T cell receptor beta chain is a study of blood T cell repertoires in COVID-19. Study information: From the United States, Italy and Spain came samples of acute and convalescent COVID-19.

Measured with immunoSEQ multiplex PCR; TCRdb has only the in-frame clones, and not every one. The sample has about 68,000 clones, 75% to 90% seen once. This clone was seen a few times. Enrolment of Seattle patients took place during active infection, and they were followed longitudinally. This CDR3 contains 16 residues. Trimming left V 4 bases short and J 4 bases short, with 19 bases between. Per germline, CDR1 SGHTA and CDR2 FQGTGA. The J gene is TRBJ1-2, the V gene TRBV7-3; D may be TRBD1 (5 bases). The source of this sequence is a man older than 75 with COVID-19, enrolled during active disease. Sequencing input: peripheral blood. The CDR3 loop reads CASSSPGTPGGYGYTF. CDR3 DNA sequence: TGTGCCAGCAGCTCTCCCGGGACTCCGGGTGGCTATGGCTACACCTTC.